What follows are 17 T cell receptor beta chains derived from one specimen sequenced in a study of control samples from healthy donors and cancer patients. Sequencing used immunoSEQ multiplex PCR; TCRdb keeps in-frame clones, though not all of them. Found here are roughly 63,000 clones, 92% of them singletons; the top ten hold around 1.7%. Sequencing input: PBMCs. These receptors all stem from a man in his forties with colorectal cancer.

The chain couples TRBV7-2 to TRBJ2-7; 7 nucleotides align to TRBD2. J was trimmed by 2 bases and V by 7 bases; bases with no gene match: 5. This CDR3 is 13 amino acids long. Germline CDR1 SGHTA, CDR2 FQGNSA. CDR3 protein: CASTNRGAYEQYF. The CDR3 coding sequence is TGTGCCAGCACCAACCGGGGGGCCTACGAGCAGTACTTC.

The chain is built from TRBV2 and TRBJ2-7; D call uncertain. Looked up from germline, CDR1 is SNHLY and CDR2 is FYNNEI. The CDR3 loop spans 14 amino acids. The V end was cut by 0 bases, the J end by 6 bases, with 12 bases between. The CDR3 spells CASSEAGLSAEQYF. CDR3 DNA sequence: TGTGCCAGCAGTGAAGCGGGTCTATCTGCCGAGCAGTACTTC.

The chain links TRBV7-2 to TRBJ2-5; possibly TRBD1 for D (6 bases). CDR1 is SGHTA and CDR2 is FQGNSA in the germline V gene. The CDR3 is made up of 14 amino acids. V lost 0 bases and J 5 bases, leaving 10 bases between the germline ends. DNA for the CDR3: TGTGCCAGCAGCTTAGCGGGGGCCGGGGAGACCCAGTACTTC. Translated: CASSLAGAGETQYF.

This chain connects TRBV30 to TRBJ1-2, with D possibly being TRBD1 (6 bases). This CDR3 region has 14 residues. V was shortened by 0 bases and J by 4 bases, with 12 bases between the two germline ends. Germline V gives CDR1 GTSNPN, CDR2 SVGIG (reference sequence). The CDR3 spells CAWSVGGNGYGYTF. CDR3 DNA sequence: TGTGCCTGGAGTGTAGGGGGGAATGGCTATGGCTACACCTTC.

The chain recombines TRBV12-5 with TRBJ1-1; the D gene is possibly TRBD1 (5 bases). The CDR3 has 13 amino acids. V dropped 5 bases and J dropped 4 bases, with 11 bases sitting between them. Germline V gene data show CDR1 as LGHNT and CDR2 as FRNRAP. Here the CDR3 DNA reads TGTGCTAGTGGTCGAGGGGAGGGCACTGAAGCTTTCTTT. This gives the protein CASGRGEGTEAFF.

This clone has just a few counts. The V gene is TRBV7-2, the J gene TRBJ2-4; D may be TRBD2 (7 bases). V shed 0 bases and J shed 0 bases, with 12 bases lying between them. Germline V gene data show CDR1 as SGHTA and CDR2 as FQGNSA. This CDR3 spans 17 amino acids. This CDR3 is CASSLAGGGVAKNIQYF. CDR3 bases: TGTGCCAGCAGCTTAGCCGGAGGGGGGGTAGCCAAAAACATTCAGTACTTC.

CDR3 sequence (DNA): TGTGCCAGCAGTGACCCCCTGCTTGGCGCTGAAGCTTTCTTT. It translates to CASSDPLLGAEAFF. The chain carries TRBV6-1 and TRBJ1-1; no clear D gene. Trimming took 3 bases from V and 6 from J, leaving 14 bases between them. The CDR3 loop spans 14 amino acids. CDR1 and CDR2 (germline): MNHNS, SASEGT.

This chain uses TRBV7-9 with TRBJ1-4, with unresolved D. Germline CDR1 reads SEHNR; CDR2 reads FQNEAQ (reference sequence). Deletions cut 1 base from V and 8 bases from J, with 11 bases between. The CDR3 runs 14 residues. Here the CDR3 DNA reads TGTGCCAGCAGCTTAGGACGGAACGGGGAAAAACTGTTTTTT. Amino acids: CASSLGRNGEKLFF.

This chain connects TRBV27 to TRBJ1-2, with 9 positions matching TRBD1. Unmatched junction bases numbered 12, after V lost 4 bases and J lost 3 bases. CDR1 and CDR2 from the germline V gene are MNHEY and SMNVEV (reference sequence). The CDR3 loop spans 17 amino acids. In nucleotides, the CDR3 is TGTGCCAGCAGTTCATATGTTAGGGACAGGGAGGACTATGGCTACACCTTC. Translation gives CASSSYVRDREDYGYTF.

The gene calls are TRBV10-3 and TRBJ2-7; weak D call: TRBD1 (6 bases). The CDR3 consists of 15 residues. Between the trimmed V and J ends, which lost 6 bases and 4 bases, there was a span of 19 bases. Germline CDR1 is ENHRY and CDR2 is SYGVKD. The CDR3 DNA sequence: TGTGCCATCAGAAAACAGGGCCAAACCCAGTACGAGCAGTACTTC. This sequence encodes CAIRKQGQTQYEQYF.

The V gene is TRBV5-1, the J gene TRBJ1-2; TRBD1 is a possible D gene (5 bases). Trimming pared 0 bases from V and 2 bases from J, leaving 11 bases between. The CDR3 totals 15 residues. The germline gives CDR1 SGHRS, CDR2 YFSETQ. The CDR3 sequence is CASSLARDVNYGYTF. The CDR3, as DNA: TGCGCCAGCAGCTTGGCCAGGGACGTCAACTATGGCTACACCTTC. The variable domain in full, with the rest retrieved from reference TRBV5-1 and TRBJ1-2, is KAGVTQTPRYLIKTRGQQVTLSCSPISGHRSVSWYQQTPGQGLQFLFEYFSETQRNKGNFPGRFSGRQFSNSRSEMNVSTLELGDSALYLCASSLARDVNYGYTFGSGTRLTVV.

CDR3 nucleotides: TGTGCCAGCAGCTCGGGACAGGGAAATGGCTACACCTTC. It specifies CASSSGQGNGYTF. The rearrangement uses TRBV7-3 and TRBJ1-2, with 9 bases fitting TRBD1. Germline V gene sequence: CDR1 SGHTA, CDR2 FQGTGA. The CDR3 extends over 13 amino acids. J gave up 6 bases and V 4 bases, and 3 bases lay outside the gene matches.

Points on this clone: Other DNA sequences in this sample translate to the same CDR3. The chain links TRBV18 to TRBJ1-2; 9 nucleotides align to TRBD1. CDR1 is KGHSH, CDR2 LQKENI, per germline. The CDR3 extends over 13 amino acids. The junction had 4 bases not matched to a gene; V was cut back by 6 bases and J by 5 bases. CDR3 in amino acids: CASSPGTGYGYTF. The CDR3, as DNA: TGTGCCAGCTCCCCCGGGACAGGGTATGGCTACACCTTC.

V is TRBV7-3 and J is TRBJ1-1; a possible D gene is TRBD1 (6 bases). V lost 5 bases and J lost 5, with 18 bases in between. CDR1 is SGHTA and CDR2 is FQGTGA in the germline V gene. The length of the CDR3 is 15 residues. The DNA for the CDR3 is TGTGCCAGCAGCCCTCAGATGACCCAGGGGACTGAAGCTTTCTTT. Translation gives CASSPQMTQGTEAFF.

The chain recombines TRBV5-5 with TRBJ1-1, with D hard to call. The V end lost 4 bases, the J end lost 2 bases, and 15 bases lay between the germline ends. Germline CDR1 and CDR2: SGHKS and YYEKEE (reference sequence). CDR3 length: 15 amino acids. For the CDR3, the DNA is TGTGCCAGCAGCCCGGAAGGAGTCCCAAACACTGAAGCTTTCTTT. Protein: CASSPEGVPNTEAFF. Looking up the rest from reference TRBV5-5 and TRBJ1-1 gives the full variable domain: DAGVTQSPTHLIKTRGQQVTLRCSPISGHKSVSWYQQVLGQGPQFIFQYYEKEERGRGNFPDRFSARQFPNYSSELNVNALLLGDSALYLCASSPEGVPNTEAFFGQGTRLTVV.

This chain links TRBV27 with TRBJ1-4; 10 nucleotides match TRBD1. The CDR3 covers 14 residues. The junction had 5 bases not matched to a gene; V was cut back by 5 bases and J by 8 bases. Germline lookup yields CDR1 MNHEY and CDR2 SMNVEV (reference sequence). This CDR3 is CASSPTGGREKLFF. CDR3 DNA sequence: TGTGCCAGCAGTCCGACAGGGGGCCGGGAAAAACTGTTTTTT.

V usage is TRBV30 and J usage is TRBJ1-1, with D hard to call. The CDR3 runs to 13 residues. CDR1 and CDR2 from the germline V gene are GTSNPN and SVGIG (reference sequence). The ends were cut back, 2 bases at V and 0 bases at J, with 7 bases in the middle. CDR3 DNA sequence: TGTGCCTGGAGTTTGGCCCTGAACACTGAAGCTTTCTTT. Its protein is CAWSLALNTEAFF.